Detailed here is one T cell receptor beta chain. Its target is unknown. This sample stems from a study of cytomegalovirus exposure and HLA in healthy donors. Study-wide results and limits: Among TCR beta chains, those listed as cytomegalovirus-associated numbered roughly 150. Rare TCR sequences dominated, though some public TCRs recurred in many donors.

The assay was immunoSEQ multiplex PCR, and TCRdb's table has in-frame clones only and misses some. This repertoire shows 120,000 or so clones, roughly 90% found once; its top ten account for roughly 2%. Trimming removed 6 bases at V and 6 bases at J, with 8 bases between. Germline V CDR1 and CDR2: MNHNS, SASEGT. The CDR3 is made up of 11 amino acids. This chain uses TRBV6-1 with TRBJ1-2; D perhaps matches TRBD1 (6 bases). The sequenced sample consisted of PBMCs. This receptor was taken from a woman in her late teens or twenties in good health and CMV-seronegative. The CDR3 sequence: CASSNRDGYTF. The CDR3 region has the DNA TGTGCCAGCAGCAACAGGGATGGCTACACCTTC.